Included here is one T cell receptor (beta chain) sequence, with context. Germline V gene sequence: CDR1 DFQATT, CDR2 SNEGSKA (reference sequence). The CDR3 extends over 15 amino acids. J lost 6 bases, V lost 2 bases, and 10 bases had no gene match. TCRalpha and TCRbeta libraries used 5'RACE with constant-segment primers and UMIs. From the 5' RACE reads, TCRdb called clonotypes with MiXCR, one entry per CDR3 protein. This table has 70,000 to 100,000 distinct CDR3 sequences, less than 15% appearing once. These data are taken from a study of T-cell memory formation after mild COVID-19. Study-wide background: The two donors had largely donor-specific TCR clusters.

The rearrangement links TRBV20-1 to TRBJ2-7; 10 bases map to TRBD2. The source of this sequence is an adult woman who had mild COVID-19 (a few samples of this study predate the infection). Cell type and time point are not known. Sequenced input: PBMCs or a T cell subset sorted from them (not recorded which). CDR3 nucleotide sequence: TGCAGTGCTAGATCCGGACTAGCGGTAACGGTCGAGCAGTACTTC. Its translation: CSARSGLAVTVEQYF.